The 7 T cell receptor beta chains below come from one sample, sequenced in a study of cytomegalovirus exposure and HLA in healthy donors. PCR amplification relied on 60 Vbeta primers (plus 13 Jbeta primers). Method: immunoSEQ multiplex PCR; TCRdb's copy keeps in-frame clones and lacks some. The top ten hold less than 2% of the sample, which has roughly 58,000 clones, around 83% seen once. The sequencing sample was made of PBMCs. The receptors shown here come from a human donor in good health.

The DNA for the CDR3 is TGTGCCAGCAGCTTAGGGGTTGTAGCGGTCCCCCCCGAGCAGTACTTC. As protein: CASSLGVVAVPPEQYF. The rearrangement joins TRBV7-2 to TRBJ2-7, with D perhaps matching TRBD2 (6 bases). This CDR3 is built from 16 residues. Germline CDR1 is SGHTA and CDR2 is FQGNSA. The germline V and J ends were trimmed by 1 base and 6 bases, with 19 bases remaining between them.

The J gene is TRBJ2-3, the V gene TRBV7-9; unclear D gene. This CDR3 has 14 amino acids. Germline CDR1 SEHNR, CDR2 FQNEAQ (reference sequence). Trimming stripped 5 bases from V and 8 bases from J, with 17 bases between. This chain's CDR3 is CASSPQAPLGTQYF. The CDR3 nucleotides are TGTGCCAGCAGCCCCCAGGCCCCTTTGGGTACGCAGTATTTT.

The chain combines TRBV18 with TRBJ1-1, with 7 bases fitting TRBD1. J lost 1 base, V lost 8 bases, and 7 bases had no gene match. The CDR3 is 14 residues long. The germline V gene encodes CDR1 KGHSH and CDR2 LQKENI. The CDR3: CASIHGTENTEAFF. The DNA of the CDR3 is TGTGCCAGCATACACGGGACAGAGAACACTGAAGCTTTCTTT.

The chain carries TRBV5-1 and TRBJ1-1, with D possibly TRBD1 on 5 matching bases. The CDR3 has 16 amino acids. The V gene lost 0 bases and the J gene lost 3 bases, with 15 bases spanning the gap. Germline V gene sequence: CDR1 SGHRS, CDR2 YFSETQ. The CDR3 is CASSLGATQGDTEAFF. The CDR3 coding sequence is TGCGCCAGCAGCTTGGGGGCTACTCAGGGCGACACTGAAGCTTTCTTT.

In this sample, this clone turned up a few times. The rearrangement joins TRBV4-3 to TRBJ2-4; TRBD2 is a possible D gene (6 bases). This CDR3 has 15 residues. Trimming shortened V by 0 bases and J by 4 bases, and 10 bases separated the two germline ends. Germline CDR1 is LGHNA and CDR2 is YSLEER. The CDR3: CASSQDPGRKNIQYF. The CDR3, as DNA: TGCGCCAGCAGCCAAGATCCAGGGAGGAAAAACATTCAGTACTTC.

V and J are TRBV6-6 and TRBJ2-2, with 10 bases identical to TRBD1. Trimming at V came to 6 bases and at J to 3 bases, leaving 4 bases not matched to a gene. Germline V gives CDR1 MNHNY, CDR2 SVGAGI (reference sequence). This CDR3 region has 15 residues. This chain's CDR3 is CASSYGQGDTGELFF. The CDR3 DNA reads TGTGCCAGCAGCTATGGACAGGGGGACACCGGGGAGCTGTTTTTT.

The genes are TRBV6-5 and TRBJ2-1; the match to TRBD1 covers 7 bases. The V gene's germline CDR1 is MNHEY and CDR2 SVGAGI. This CDR3 has 16 residues. The V and J ends lost 0 bases and 6 bases, in that order; junction bases with no gene match: 8. The CDR3 DNA is TGTGCCAGCAGTTACTCAACACAGGGGTCAATCAATGAGCAGTTCTTC. Amino acid sequence: CASSYSTQGSINEQFF.